These T cell receptor beta chains were read from a single sample in a study of OX40 agonist ivuxolimab in advanced cancers. TCRdb's table, derived via immunoSEQ multiplex PCR, lists solely in-frame clones and lacks some. The sample has more than 65,000 clones, around 85% seen once. This specimen consisted of CD4+ or CD8+ T cells sorted from blood, obtained in a trial of the OX40 agonist ivuxolimab. The receptors here all came from an adult with an advanced solid tumor such as melanoma, head and neck, liver or kidney cancer. The CDR3 runs from the conserved cysteine through the conserved F or W. The D gene is left open where the match is weak. The size field is filled for only some rows; it gives once, few, many or a size class.

J gene,V gene,clone size,CDR3 length,D gene,CDR3 DNA,CDR3 protein
TRBJ1-5,TRBV7-8,-,16,TRBD1,TGTGCCAGCAGGAAAACAGGGGGACGGAGCAATCAGCCCCAGCATTTT,CASRKTGGRSNQPQHF
TRBJ2-5,TRBV7-2,-,14,-,TGTGCCAGCAGCCCGTGGGTCCATCAAGAGACCCAGTACTTC,CASSPWVHQETQYF
TRBJ1-3,TRBV6-5,-,16,TRBD1,TGTGCCAGCAGTTACTCGCAGGGGGCGGGTGGAAACACCATATATTTT,CASSYSQGAGGNTIYF
TRBJ2-1,TRBV7-8,-,15,TRBD2,TGTGCCAGCATCCTCCGGGAGGGGAAGTACAATGAGCAGTTCTTC,CASILREGKYNEQFF
TRBJ1-5,TRBV6-1,-,14,-,TGTGCCAGCAGTGAACTGGACGGGGGTCAGCCCCAGCATTTT,CASSELDGGQPQHF
TRBJ2-1,TRBV6-5,-,15,TRBD2,TGTGCCAGCAACAAGCGGGGGGGCCCATGGTCTGAGCAGTTCTTC,CASNKRGGPWSEQFF
TRBJ2-7,TRBV5-1,once,15,-,TGCGCCAGCAGCCCCCTGCCCCAGCTAGGTTACGAGCAGTACTTC,CASSPLPQLGYEQYF
TRBJ2-3,TRBV7-3,-,14,TRBD2,TGTGCCAGCAGCCCTAGCGGGAACACAGATACGCAGTATTTT,CASSPSGNTDTQYF
TRBJ1-1,TRBV6-5,-,13,-,TGTGCCAGCAGTTATCAGGGCCTCACTGAAGCTTTCTTT,CASSYQGLTEAFF
TRBJ2-2,TRBV6-5,-,15,TRBD2,TGTGCCAGCAGATGGGGACTAGCGGACACCGGGGAGCTGTTTTTT,CASRWGLADTGELFF
TRBJ2-3,TRBV19,-,15,TRBD1,TGTGCCACTGCCTCCCCGGGACAGGGGAGAGATACGCAGTATTTT,CATASPGQGRDTQYF
TRBJ1-6,TRBV30,-,14,-,TGTGCCTCAGTGGTAGGGGGAAGGGATTCACCCCTCCACTTT,CASVVGGRDSPLHF